This T cell receptor (beta chain) comes out of a study of T cell repertoires in cytomegalovirus infection. Overall study context: Peptides in the study included HLA-C-restricted and HLA-B-restricted CMV epitopes. TCR beta signatures that were public indicated CMV infection and matching HLA type. Study outcomes and limitations: HLA-C-restricted CMV clonotypes gave the most frequent clonotype in two of eight donors.

This CDR3 is 15 amino acids long. With 5 bases removed from V and 5 bases from J, the gap between germline ends came to 18 bases. CDR1 and CDR2 from the germline V gene are SGHTA and FQGNSA. This clonotype was observed many times. What it binds is unknown. Via MiXCR, TCRdb re-called the reads, giving one row per CDR3 protein. In the table there are a few hundred thousand distinct CDR3 sequences, roughly 43% of which are singletons. This clonotype was sampled from a human donor in good health (CMV status not recorded). Some clones in this sample may be carry-over from other donors' samples. V is TRBV7-2 and J is TRBJ2-5; tentatively, D is TRBD1 (6 bases). The specimen comprised cultured PBMCs, sampled from culture after CMV antigen stimulation. CDR3 protein: CASSRGQPRVETQYF. For the CDR3, the DNA is TGTGCCAGCAGCCGCGGACAGCCTAGAGTGGAGACCCAGTACTTC.